This TCR beta chain was sequenced during a study of T cell responses to AZD1222 COVID-19 vaccine. Study-wide results and caveats: Researchers report vaccine-associated CD4 TCRs spanning spike, with dominance at 160-218 and 743-854. Repertoires in all cases were sampled only once the peak T cell response had passed. With two AZD1222 doses given, Spike-specific TCR breadth and depth both rose.

Data came from immunoSEQ multiplex PCR; TCRdb stores just in-frame clones and leaves some out. The sample consists of tens of thousands of clones, about 88% of them appearing once. Combined were second doses at about 4 or about 12 weeks. About this clone itself: What it binds is unknown.

The germline CDR1 and CDR2 sequences are SGHVS and FQNEAQ. The CDR3 totals 14 residues. V dropped 1 base and J dropped 7 bases, with 11 bases sitting between them. The specimen comprised peripheral blood, sampled 28 days after the second AZD1222 dose. The TCR was taken from an adult who received the AZD1222 COVID-19 vaccine. The chain has TRBV7-8 and TRBJ1-3; D remains ambiguous. The DNA of the CDR3 is TGTGCCAGCAGCTTAGATGCCTCGGGTAACACCATATATTTT. This sequence encodes CASSLDASGNTIYF.